This paragraph covers one T cell receptor beta chain sequence. This sample was taken from a study of blood T cell repertoires in COVID-19. Method: immunoSEQ multiplex PCR; TCRdb's copy keeps in-frame clones and lacks some. The sample lists around 150,000 clones; roughly 82% were seen once. The TCR comes from a man aged 65 to 79 with acute or convalescent COVID-19. The sample was peripheral blood.

CDR3 amino acids: CASSENRDYGYTF. CDR3 sequence (DNA): TGTGCCAGCAGTGAAAACAGGGACTATGGCTACACCTTC. The chain links TRBV6-1 to TRBJ1-2; D might be TRBD1 (6 bases). The CDR3 loop spans 13 amino acids. The germline V gene has CDR1 MNHNS and CDR2 SASEGT. The germline V and J ends were trimmed by 2 bases and 3 bases, with 7 bases remaining between them.